The 27 T cell receptor beta chains below were found in one sample sequenced in a study of beta chain features in type 1 diabetes. General study findings and limits: The study found moderately but significantly shorter TCRB CDR3s in all four CD4+ subsets of Type 1 diabetes patients.

Every isolated RNA sample was fully reverse transcribed, so sequencing captured expressed TCRB transcripts. Data came from immunoSEQ multiplex PCR; TCRdb stores just in-frame clones and leaves some out. The sample includes around 45,000 clones, approximately 40% of them seen just once. Antigens for these TCRs are unknown. Sequenced sample: stem cell memory CD4+ T cells from blood. These TCRs come from a man in his thirties or forties with type 1 diabetes.

V usage is TRBV7-2 and J usage is TRBJ2-7; 10 bases match TRBD2. With 6 bases clipped from V and 2 bases from J, the junction kept 4 bases outside the gene matches. The CDR3 contains 14 residues. Germline CDR1 is SGHTA and CDR2 is FQGNSA. The CDR3 DNA sequence: TGTGCCAGCAGTCCTAGCGGGAGAACCTACGAGCAGTACTTC. Translated: CASSPSGRTYEQYF.

The chain couples TRBV4-2 to TRBJ1-1; perhaps TRBD1 as D (5 bases). CDR3 size: 15 residues. The V gene's germline CDR1 is LGHNA and CDR2 YNFKEQ. Trimming took 0 bases from V and 10 from J, leaving 18 bases between them. The DNA for the CDR3 is TGTGCCAGCAGCCAAGATCTTCTAAGGGGAAGGGGAGCTTTCTTT. It codes for CASSQDLLRGRGAFF.

This clone has more than one count but fewer than ten. This chain links TRBV28 with TRBJ2-5; TRBD1 aligns across 7 bases. V lost 7 bases to trimming and J lost 7 bases; unmatched junction nucleotides: 12. The length of the CDR3 is 14 residues. The germline V gene encodes CDR1 MDHEN and CDR2 SYDVKM. CDR3 in amino acids: CASNPDRAVGTQYF. Written as DNA, the CDR3 is TGTGCCAGCAACCCTGACAGGGCTGTGGGGACCCAGTACTTC.

This clone was picked up a small number of times. The gene calls are TRBV5-1 and TRBJ2-5; 12 bases line up with TRBD2. With V trimmed by 2 bases and J by 1 base, 6 bases remained unmatched. This CDR3 is built from 17 residues. Germline V gene data show CDR1 as SGHRS and CDR2 as YFSETQ. The CDR3 here is CASSLALAGGTQETQYF. CDR3 bases: TGCGCCAGCAGCTTAGCCCTAGCGGGAGGGACCCAAGAGACCCAGTACTTC.

The rearrangement joins TRBV28 to TRBJ2-7; a weak D match, TRBD1 (5 bases). The CDR3 extends over 14 amino acids. CDR1 is MDHEN, CDR2 SYDVKM, per germline. The V end was cut by 7 bases, the J end by 2 bases, with 15 bases between. The CDR3 DNA reads TGTGCCAGCACTTCCTTCAGGGTTCCCTACGAGCAGTACTTC. It encodes CASTSFRVPYEQYF.

V usage is TRBV5-4 and J usage is TRBJ2-1; a possible D gene is TRBD2 (6 bases). Trimming took 4 bases from V and 7 from J, leaving 21 bases between them. This CDR3 spans 16 amino acids. The V gene's germline CDR1 is SGHNT and CDR2 YYREEE (reference sequence). In DNA form, the CDR3 reads TGTGCCAGCAGCCTCCCCCCGGGCGGGATCAAGAATGAGCAGTTCTTC. It codes for CASSLPPGGIKNEQFF.

This rearrangement joins TRBV7-8 to TRBJ2-5; no clear D. CDR1 is SGHVS and CDR2 is FQNEAQ in the germline V gene. V was cut by 4 bases and J by 2 bases, with 14 bases left in between. The CDR3 contains 15 residues. The CDR3 DNA reads TGTGCCAGCAGCTACGGGTCGTCCGGTCAAGAGACCCAGTACTTC. It codes for CASSYGSSGQETQYF.

This clone has just a few counts. The chain couples TRBV5-1 to TRBJ2-7; D not resolved. The CDR3 runs 14 residues. Trimming took 3 bases from V and 3 from J, leaving 13 bases between them. In germline, CDR1 is SGHRS, CDR2 YFSETQ. CDR3 protein: CASSSTTFLYEQYF. DNA of the CDR3: TGCGCCAGCAGCTCGACAACGTTCCTCTACGAGCAGTACTTC.

This clone was picked up a small number of times. The gene calls are TRBV2 and TRBJ2-7; a weak D match, TRBD2 (5 bases). The CDR3 runs to 15 residues. Germline loops: CDR1 SNHLY, CDR2 FYNNEI. Trimming took 4 bases from V and 0 from J, leaving 13 bases between them. The CDR3 reads CASSVDRGNSYEQYF. CDR3 nucleotides: TGTGCCAGCAGTGTGGATAGAGGGAACTCCTACGAGCAGTACTTC.

The chain carries TRBV20-1 and TRBJ2-2; no reliable D call. Germline V gene data show CDR1 as DFQATT and CDR2 as SNEGSKA (reference sequence). V was clipped by 0 bases and J by 10 bases, with 6 bases between them. This CDR3 contains 11 residues. CDR3 bases: TGCAGTGCTAGAGAACAATTGGAGCTGTTTTTT. Amino acid sequence: CSAREQLELFF.

CDR3: CASSRVVQGEQYF. DNA for the CDR3: TGTGCCAGCAGCCGAGTAGTGCAGGGCGAGCAGTACTTC. The J gene is TRBJ2-7, the V gene TRBV7-2; tentative D call: TRBD1 (5 bases). Looked up from germline, CDR1 is SGHTA and CDR2 is FQGNSA. Trimming took 5 bases from V and 6 from J, leaving 14 bases between them. The CDR3 is made up of 13 amino acids.

This clone appeared a few times. V is TRBV6-1 and J is TRBJ2-1, with 8 bases matching TRBD2. Germline trimming cut 4 bases from V and 8 bases from J; bases unmatched to any gene: 13. Germline CDR1 and CDR2: MNHNS and SASEGT. CDR3 size: 16 residues. The CDR3 sequence: CASSARIAGSRDEQFF. The CDR3 DNA reads TGTGCCAGCAGTGCCCGGATAGCGGGGAGCAGAGATGAGCAGTTCTTC.

The chain joins TRBV27 to TRBJ1-4; D possibly corresponds to TRBD1 (6 bases). Trimming removed 3 bases from V and 3 bases from J, with 14 bases in between. Germline values: CDR1 MNHEY, CDR2 SMNVEV (reference sequence). The CDR3 length is 16 residues. The CDR3 sequence is CASSFGRGAPNEKLFF. In DNA, the CDR3 is TGTGCCAGCAGTTTCGGCAGGGGTGCGCCTAATGAAAAACTGTTTTTT.

This chain joins TRBV9 and TRBJ1-2, with D maybe TRBD1 (5 bases). This CDR3 region has 14 residues. Germline CDR1 SGDLS, CDR2 YYNGEE. V lost 4 bases to trimming and J lost 3 bases, with 13 bases between them. The CDR3 DNA is TGTGCCAGCAGCACGGGACCGGGGGACTATGGCTACACCTTC. It is translated as CASSTGPGDYGYTF.

The chain links TRBV9 to TRBJ2-3; D possibly corresponds to TRBD2 (6 bases). This CDR3 region has 14 residues. The ends were cut back, 7 bases at V and 0 bases at J, with 12 bases in the middle. Germline lookup yields CDR1 SGDLS and CDR2 YYNGEE. The CDR3 nucleotides are TGTGCCAGCGCAACGGGACTCAGCACAGATACGCAGTATTTT. Translating it yields CASATGLSTDTQYF.

This clone has only a few counts. The chain has TRBV18 and TRBJ1-6, with TRBD1 matching over 8 bases. Germline V gene lookup returns CDR1 KGHSH and CDR2 LQKENI. The CDR3 is 14 residues long. V shed 3 bases and J 8 bases; nucleotides not matched to a gene: 3. CDR3 nucleotide sequence: TGTGCCAGCTCACCCCTGGACAGGGATTCACCCCTCCACTTT. Residues: CASSPLDRDSPLHF.

The chain joins TRBV5-4 to TRBJ2-3; a weak D match, TRBD2 (6 bases). The V gene lost 0 bases and the J gene lost 4 bases, with 6 bases spanning the gap. The CDR3 totals 13 residues. Germline V gives CDR1 SGHNT, CDR2 YYREEE (reference sequence). The CDR3 is CASSLGEADTQYF. CDR3 in DNA: TGTGCCAGCAGCTTGGGGGAGGCAGATACGCAGTATTTT.

CDR3 residues: CASSVGLAGVGEQYF. In nucleotides, the CDR3 is TGTGCCAGCAGCGTCGGACTAGCGGGAGTTGGGGAGCAGTACTTC. The chain uses TRBV9 and TRBJ2-7; 13 bases align to TRBD2. This CDR3 has 15 amino acids. Unmatched junction bases numbered 6, after V lost 2 bases and J lost 7 bases. Germline V gene sequence: CDR1 SGDLS, CDR2 YYNGEE.

The chain uses TRBV19 and TRBJ2-4; TRBD1 might be the D (6 bases). CDR1 is LNHDA, CDR2 SQIVND, per germline (reference sequence). The V and J ends lost 5 bases and 7 bases respectively, with 9 bases between them. The CDR3 is 12 amino acids. The chain's CDR3 is CASSVQGNIQYF. The CDR3 DNA sequence: TGTGCCAGTAGTGTCCAGGGGAACATTCAGTACTTC.

The gene calls are TRBV5-6 and TRBJ1-3; D perhaps matches TRBD1 (5 bases). The CDR3 totals 14 residues. The germline gives CDR1 SGHDT, CDR2 YYEEEE. Trimming took off 1 base at V and 3 bases at J, with 8 bases between the two ends. CDR3 loop: CASSLMTVGNTIYF. As DNA, the CDR3 is TGTGCCAGCAGCTTGATGACAGTTGGAAACACCATATATTTT.

This clone was seen a handful of times. V is TRBV2 and J is TRBJ2-1; D ambiguous. CDR1 is SNHLY, CDR2 FYNNEI, per germline. The CDR3 consists of 12 residues. V lost 7 bases and J lost 3, with 7 bases in between. The CDR3 bases are TGTGCCAGCAAAACTGACTACAATGAGCAGTTCTTC. It translates to CASKTDYNEQFF.

This clone was seen a handful of times. The chain carries TRBV5-1 and TRBJ2-1, with 9 positions matching TRBD1. The germline V gene has CDR1 SGHRS and CDR2 YFSETQ. The CDR3 length is 15 residues. V lost 4 bases, J lost 6 bases, and 8 bases stayed unmatched. CDR3 in DNA: TGCGCCAGCAGCACCGGACAGGGGTATTCCAATGAGCAGTTCTTC. It codes for CASSTGQGYSNEQFF.

This clone was observed a handful of times. This sequence joins TRBV28 and TRBJ1-4; D might be TRBD1 (6 bases). The germline V gene has CDR1 MDHEN and CDR2 SYDVKM. The CDR3 runs 15 residues. V was cut by 3 bases and J by 6 bases, with 14 bases left in between. CDR3 DNA sequence: TGTGCCAGCAGTTTTGGGGGGGCAGGGGATGAAAAACTGTTTTTT. As protein: CASSFGGAGDEKLFF.

This clone appeared a few times. The chain has TRBV14 and TRBJ2-1, with 11 bases matching TRBD1. The J segment lost 9 bases and the V segment lost 4 bases, leaving 5 bases of the junction unmatched. Germline V gives CDR1 SGHDN, CDR2 FVKESK. This CDR3 comprises 14 residues. CDR3: CASSRDRGWGEQFF. The CDR3 DNA is TGTGCCAGCAGCCGGGACAGGGGGTGGGGTGAGCAGTTCTTC.

The chain joins TRBV28 to TRBJ2-7, with 9 positions matching TRBD2. This CDR3 has 15 residues. Trimming cost V 3 bases and J 1 base; bases outside gene matches: 4. CDR1 MDHEN and CDR2 SYDVKM come from the germline V gene. The CDR3 sequence is CASSFTGLASYEQYF. The CDR3 DNA reads as TGTGCCAGCAGTTTCACGGGACTAGCATCCTACGAGCAGTACTTC.

V gene TRBV5-1 combines with J gene TRBJ2-1, with D perhaps matching TRBD2 (7 bases). The V end lost 3 bases, the J end lost 0 bases, and 22 bases lay between the germline ends. CDR3 size: 19 residues. The germline V gene encodes CDR1 SGHRS and CDR2 YFSETQ. CDR3 DNA sequence: TGCGCCAGCAGCTCACAGGGAGCTAGCGGATCTTTCTCCTACAATGAGCAGTTCTTC. Residues: CASSSQGASGSFSYNEQFF.

This clone was picked up a small number of times. The chain is built from TRBV7-2 and TRBJ2-5, with 12 nucleotides matching TRBD2. Unmatched junction bases numbered 2, after V lost 5 bases and J lost 1 base. The CDR3 has 15 residues. CDR1 is SGHTA, CDR2 FQGNSA, per germline. The CDR3 region is CASSQTSGSQETQYF. DNA of the CDR3: TGTGCCAGCAGCCAGACTAGCGGGAGCCAAGAGACCCAGTACTTC.